These 21 T cell receptor beta chains share one sample of origin, sequenced in a study of T cells in Graves' hyperthyroidism and ophthalmopathy. TCR beta CDR3 regions were amplified from RNA transcripts. The study used the HTBI primer set for a first-round RT-PCR of the TCR CDR3. MiXCR was run by TCRdb on the multiplex PCR reads, yielding one entry per CDR3 protein. Among under 650,000 distinct CDR3 sequences, roughly 17% were seen once, and the ten largest hold over 3.5%. The sequenced sample consisted of blood. All receptors come from a woman younger than 45 with Graves' hyperthyroidism.

To note about this clonotype: The junction differs from germline at one of its ends, possibly a read error. J is TRBJ1-5 and V is TRBV24-1; no reliable D call. The CDR3 has 14 amino acids. In germline, CDR1 is KGHDR, CDR2 SFDVKD. The CDR3 sequence: CGTSDLAEIGPQHF. In DNA form, the CDR3 reads TGTGGCACCAGTGATTTGGCAGAGATAGGGCCCCAGCATTTT.

This clonotype was seen ten or more times. The V gene is TRBV7-2, the J gene TRBJ2-3; D gene uncertain. The V end was cut by 7 bases, the J end by 2 bases, with 13 bases between. The CDR3 is made up of 14 amino acids. The germline V gene has CDR1 SGHTA and CDR2 FQGNSA. CDR3 sequence (DNA): TGTGCCAGCATCCTCCTCCAGTCCACAGATACGCAGTATTTT. Its translation: CASILLQSTDTQYF.

This clonotype has just a few counts. The chain carries TRBV5-6 and TRBJ1-1, with TRBD1 identical over 10 bases. With 5 bases clipped from V and 4 bases from J, the junction kept 14 bases outside the gene matches. This CDR3 contains 17 residues. Germline V gives CDR1 SGHDT, CDR2 YYEEEE. CDR3 nucleotide sequence: TGTGCCAGCAGAACCGGGACAGGGGCCGTTGGGACCACTGAAGCTTTCTTT. This encodes CASRTGTGAVGTTEAFF. The complete variable domain, with remaining parts taken from reference TRBV5-6 and TRBJ1-1, reads DAGVTQSPTHLIKTRGQQVTLRCSPKSGHDTVSWYQQALGQGPQFIFQYYEEEERQRGNFPDRFSGHQFPNYSSELNVNALLLGDSALYLCASRTGTGAVGTTEAFFGQGTRLTVV.

The sample holds many counts of this clonotype. This sequence joins TRBV20-1 and TRBJ1-1; perhaps TRBD1 as D (5 bases). V was cut by 3 bases and J by 4 bases, with 15 bases left in between. The CDR3 has 14 residues. CDR1 and CDR2 (germline): DFQATT, SNEGSKA (reference sequence). This CDR3 reads CSARSRGWSTEAFF. In DNA, the CDR3 is TGCAGTGCTAGGTCTAGGGGTTGGAGCACTGAAGCTTTCTTT.

This rearrangement joins TRBV15 to TRBJ2-5, with D unresolved. The CDR3 runs 16 residues. V gave up 0 bases and J gave up 4 bases, with 15 bases separating them. CDR1 and CDR2 (germline): LNHNV, YYDKDF (reference sequence). This CDR3 reads CATSRDPSARVETQYF. CDR3 coding DNA: TGTGCCACCAGCAGAGATCCGTCTGCCCGCGTAGAGACCCAGTACTTC.

At least ten counts were recorded for this clonotype. This chain links TRBV2 with TRBJ2-7; D call uncertain. This CDR3 region has 15 residues. Trimming took 3 bases from V and 4 from J, leaving 16 bases between them. CDR1 and CDR2 from the germline V gene are SNHLY and FYNNEI. CDR3 DNA sequence: TGTGCCAGCAGTGATCAGTCAGGAAAAGAATACGAGCAGTACTTC. Translating it yields CASSDQSGKEYEQYF.

This chain uses TRBV29-1 with TRBJ2-1, with D tentatively TRBD2 (6 bases). Germline-derived CDR1 and CDR2 are SQVTM and ANQGSEA. The ends were cut back, 4 bases at V and 0 bases at J, with 13 bases in the middle. CDR3 length: 15 amino acids. CDR3 sequence reads: CSVAGGISSYNEQFF. Here the CDR3 DNA reads TGCAGCGTTGCGGGCGGGATTAGCTCCTACAATGAGCAGTTCTTC.

This clonotype was detected many times. This chain links TRBV29-1 with TRBJ2-1; possibly TRBD2 for D (5 bases). Trimming removed 7 bases from V and 7 bases from J, with 17 bases in between. The germline V gene has CDR1 SQVTM and CDR2 ANQGSEA. The CDR3 has 13 amino acids. For the CDR3, the DNA is TGCAGCGAGGGTGAGGGCCCGTTAAATGAGCAGTTCTTC. It specifies CSEGEGPLNEQFF.

This chain uses TRBV24-1 with TRBJ2-3, with TRBD2 as a possible D gene (6 bases). Germline V gene lookup returns CDR1 KGHDR and CDR2 SFDVKD. The V end was cut by 10 bases, the J end by 2 bases, with 15 bases between. The CDR3 totals 14 residues. The CDR3 nucleotides are TGTGCCACGTCACGCGGGAAGTACACAGATACGCAGTATTTT. Translated: CATSRGKYTDTQYF.

The V and J genes are TRBV18 and TRBJ2-1; 10 bases are a match to TRBD2. The V segment lost 5 bases and the J segment 5 bases; nucleotides outside the gene matches: 9. CDR3 length: 16 amino acids. Germline assignment: CDR1 KGHSH and CDR2 LQKENI. Here the CDR3 DNA reads TGTGCCAGCTCATCAAGGTTAGCGGGAGGAGACAATGAGCAGTTCTTC. Its translation is CASSSRLAGGDNEQFF.

As for this clonotype: This clone may be a read error of a much larger clone one base away. V and J are TRBV12-3 or TRBV12-4 and TRBJ1-5; a weak D match, TRBD1 (5 bases). The CDR3 runs 15 residues. The CDR3 nucleotides read TGTACCAGCAGTTTCCGCCAGGGCGGCAATCAGCCCCAGCATTTT. Its protein is CTSSFRQGGNQPQHF.

The chain uses TRBV4-1 and TRBJ2-1, with D maybe TRBD1 (5 bases). The CDR3 contains 14 residues. Germline values: CDR1 MGHRA, CDR2 YSYEKL. V dropped 2 bases and J dropped 13 bases, with 18 bases sitting between them. The CDR3 spells CASSQLGPRDLQFF. In nucleotides, the CDR3 is TGCGCCAGCAGCCAATTGGGCCCCAGGGATCTTCAGTTCTTC.

This clonotype occurred many times. The V gene is TRBV19, the J gene TRBJ1-4, with TRBD1 as a possible D gene (5 bases). CDR3 length: 13 amino acids. V dropped 6 bases and J dropped 6 bases, with 11 bases sitting between them. CDR1 is LNHDA, CDR2 SQIVND, per germline (reference sequence). The CDR3 DNA is TGTGCCAGTAGCCTTTGGGGGGATGAAAAACTGTTTTTT. Protein product: CASSLWGDEKLFF.

As regards this clonotype: One end of the junction fails to match germline, which may point to a read error. The chain joins TRBV20-1 to TRBJ2-3; D remains ambiguous. CDR1 is DFQATT, CDR2 SNEGSKA, per germline (reference sequence). There are 15 residues in the CDR3. Here the CDR3 reads CSAGPLSPDTYTQYF. The CDR3 region has the DNA TGCAGTGCCGGCCCTTTGAGCCCCGACACATATACGCAGTATTTT.

This clonotype showed up just a few times. The CDR3 sequence is CATAPTGGYEQYF. DNA for the CDR3: TGTGCCACCGCCCCGACAGGGGGCTACGAGCAGTACTTC. The chain recombines TRBV6-2 or TRBV6-3 with TRBJ2-7; 9 bases map to TRBD1. V lost 10 bases to trimming and J lost 3 bases; unmatched junction nucleotides: 7. The CDR3 is 13 amino acids. CDR1 MNHEY and CDR2 SVGEGT come from the germline V gene.

This clonotype has ten or more counts. The V call is TRBV28, the J call TRBJ2-7; either TRBD1 or TRBD2 may supply D (5 bases each). This CDR3 region has 13 residues. Trimming took 6 bases from V and 7 from J, leaving 16 bases between them. The germline V gene encodes CDR1 MDHEN and CDR2 SYDVKM. The CDR3 protein is CASSPGTLGEQYF. In DNA, the CDR3 is TGTGCCAGCAGCCCAGGGACCCTGGGGGAGCAGTACTTC.

This clonotype was seen repeatedly, ten times or more. CDR3 protein: CASSLTPRALEAFF. The CDR3 bases are TGTGCCAGCAGTCTGACACCACGAGCTCTGGAAGCTTTCTTT. The chain links TRBV5-6 to TRBJ1-1, with D uncertain. V was clipped by 5 bases and J by 8 bases, with 19 bases between them. Germline V CDR1 and CDR2: SGHDT, YYEEEE. The CDR3 sequence is 14 residues long.

With regard to this clonotype: A much bigger clone sits one base away, suggesting this may be a read error. This sequence joins TRBV7-2 and TRBJ1-2; TRBD1 matches at 8 bases. The germline CDR1 and CDR2 sequences are SGHTA and FQGNSA. The CDR3 is 13 amino acids. CDR3 in DNA: TGTGCCAGCAGCTTAAACAGGGGGTATGGCTGCACCTTC. Translated, it gives CASSLNRGYGCTF.

This clonotype was observed a handful of times. This chain uses TRBV14 with TRBJ2-5; D remains unclear. The V end was cut by 4 bases, the J end by 5 bases, with 11 bases between. The CDR3 covers 13 residues. Germline CDR1 and CDR2: SGHDN and FVKESK. CDR3 residues: CASSRAFGETQYF. For the CDR3, the DNA is TGTGCCAGCAGCCGGGCATTTGGGGAGACCCAGTACTTC.

The V call is TRBV12-3 or TRBV12-4, the J call TRBJ2-7; no reliable D call. The CDR3 is 15 residues long. V gave up 5 bases and J gave up 3 bases, with 17 bases separating them. The CDR3 DNA reads as TGTGCCAGCAGTGAAGAAGGATTTAGCCACTACGAGCAGTACTTC. Translation: CASSEEGFSHYEQYF.

This clonotype was recorded a few times. This chain uses TRBV11-3 with TRBJ2-6; D may match TRBD1 or TRBD2 (5 bases each). The V end was cut by 0 bases, the J end by 0 bases, with 6 bases between. Germline-derived CDR1 and CDR2 are SGHNT and YENEEA. The CDR3 has 16 amino acids. The CDR3 is CASSLDGGSGANVLTF. CDR3 in DNA: TGTGCCAGCAGCTTAGATGGGGGCTCTGGGGCCAACGTCCTGACTTTC.